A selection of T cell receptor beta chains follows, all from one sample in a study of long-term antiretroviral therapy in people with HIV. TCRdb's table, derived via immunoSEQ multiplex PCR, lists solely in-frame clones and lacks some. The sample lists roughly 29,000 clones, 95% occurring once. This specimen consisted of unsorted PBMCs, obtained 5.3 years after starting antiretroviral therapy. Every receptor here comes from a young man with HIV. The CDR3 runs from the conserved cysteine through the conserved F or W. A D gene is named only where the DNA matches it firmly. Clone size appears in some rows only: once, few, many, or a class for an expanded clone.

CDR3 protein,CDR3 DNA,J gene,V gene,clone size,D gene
CASSSGTSYADTQYF,TGTGCCAGCAGCTCAGGGACTAGCTACGCAGATACGCAGTATTTT,TRBJ2-3,TRBV11-2,.,TRBD2
CASSPGPLTYEQYF,TGCGCCAGCAGCCCGGGACCGCTAACCTACGAGCAGTACTTC,TRBJ2-7,TRBV4-1,once,.
CASTLTGGSEQYF,TGTGCCAGCACCCTAACGGGGGGTAGCGAGCAGTACTTC,TRBJ2-7,TRBV7-6,.,TRBD2
CASSRTNTGELFF,TGTGCCAGCTCACGGACGAACACCGGGGAGCTGTTTTTT,TRBJ2-2,TRBV18,.,.
CASSLSDAGGSTDTQYF,TGTGCCAGCAGCTTATCCGACGCGGGGGGGAGCACAGATACGCAGTATTTT,TRBJ2-3,TRBV7-9,.,TRBD2
CASSSDPTNEQYF,TGTGCCAGCAGCTCGGACCCTACGAACGAGCAGTACTTC,TRBJ2-7,TRBV11-2,.,.
CASSTQGNYGYTF,TGTGCCAGTAGTACGCAGGGCAACTATGGCTACACCTTC,TRBJ1-2,TRBV19,.,.
CASSFGRGYEQYF,TGTGCCAGCAGCTTTGGACGCGGCTACGAGCAGTACTTC,TRBJ2-7,TRBV5-4,once,.
CASSLSGWLSSYEQYF,TGTGCCAGCAGTTTATCTGGGTGGCTGAGCTCCTACGAGCAGTACTTC,TRBJ2-7,TRBV27,once,.
CASSLQETYGYTF,TGCGCCAGCAGTCTACAGGAGACCTATGGCTACACCTTC,TRBJ1-2,TRBV4-1,.,.
CASSYSGGRTEAFF,TGTGCCAGCAGTTACTCAGGGGGCAGGACTGAAGCTTTCTTT,TRBJ1-1,TRBV6-5,.,TRBD1
CASSQGGAGGTDTQYF,TGTGCCAGCAGCCAAGGGGGGGCAGGGGGCACAGATACGCAGTATTTT,TRBJ2-3,TRBV4-2,.,.
CARSLWVGRETQYF,TGTGCCAGAAGCTTGTGGGTCGGGAGGGAGACCCAGTACTTC,TRBJ2-5,TRBV5-3,.,TRBD2
CASSLGRDYEQYF,TGTGCCAGCAGCTTGGGACGCGACTACGAGCAGTACTTC,TRBJ2-7,TRBV5-6,.,.
CASSLWAGSVYEQYF,TGTGCCAGCAGCTTATGGGCAGGATCCGTCTACGAGCAGTACTTC,TRBJ2-7,TRBV11-2,.,.
CASVLSGGRQETQYF,TGTGCCAGCGTGTTAAGCGGGGGCCGTCAAGAGACCCAGTACTTC,TRBJ2-5,TRBV2,few,TRBD2
CASSLGASGVRYF,TGTGCCAGCAGCTTAGGAGCCTCGGGGGTCCGATACTTC,TRBJ2-7,TRBV7-2,.,.
CASSLLQKETQYF,TGTGCCAGCAGTTTACTCCAGAAGGAGACCCAGTACTTC,TRBJ2-5,TRBV27,.,.
CATSLSGGKSPDTQYF,TGTGCCACCAGCCTATCCGGAGGGAAGTCCCCAGATACGCAGTATTTT,TRBJ2-3,TRBV15,.,.
CASRRTEGQETQYF,TGTGCCAGCAGGCGGACAGAAGGCCAAGAGACCCAGTACTTC,TRBJ2-5,TRBV7-9,.,.